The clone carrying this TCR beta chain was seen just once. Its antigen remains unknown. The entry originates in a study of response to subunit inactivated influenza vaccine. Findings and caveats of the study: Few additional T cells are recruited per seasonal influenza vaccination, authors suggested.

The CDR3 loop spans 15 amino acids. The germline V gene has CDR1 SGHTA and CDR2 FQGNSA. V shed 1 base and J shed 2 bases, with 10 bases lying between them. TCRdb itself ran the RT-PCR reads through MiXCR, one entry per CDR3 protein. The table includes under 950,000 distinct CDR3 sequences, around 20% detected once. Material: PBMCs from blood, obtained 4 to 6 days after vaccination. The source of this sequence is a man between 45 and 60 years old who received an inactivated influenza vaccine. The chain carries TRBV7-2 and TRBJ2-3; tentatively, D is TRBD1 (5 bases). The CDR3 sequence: CASSLGGPNTDTQYF. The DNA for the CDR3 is TGTGCCAGCAGCTTAGGGGGCCCTAACACAGATACGCAGTATTTT.